Shown below are 6 T cell receptor beta chains from a single sample sequenced in a study of blood T cell repertoires in COVID-19. Here immunoSEQ multiplex PCR was the method, and the copy in TCRdb shows in-frame clones only, minus some. Counted here are approximately 260,000 clones, around 85% occurring once; the ten biggest clones make up approximately 10%. The sample taken for sequencing was peripheral blood. All receptors derive from a woman in her 70s with acute or convalescent COVID-19.

The rearrangement links TRBV5-1 to TRBJ2-7, with TRBD1 matching 8 bases. After removal of 2 bases from V and 3 bases from J, the junction contained 16 bases not matched to a gene. The CDR3 is 18 amino acids. Germline CDR1 SGHRS, CDR2 YFSETQ. CDR3 DNA sequence: TGCGCCAGCAGCTTAACCTCCCGCACTATGACAGGGGACTACGAGCAGTACTTC. This sequence encodes CASSLTSRTMTGDYEQYF.

The rearrangement joins TRBV5-1 to TRBJ1-1, with D perhaps TRBD1 (6 bases). Deletions cut 0 bases from V and 1 base from J, with 10 bases between. The germline V gene has CDR1 SGHRS and CDR2 YFSETQ. This CDR3 has 15 residues. The CDR3 protein is CASSLEGRGNTEAFF. The CDR3 DNA sequence: TGCGCCAGCAGCTTGGAGGGCAGGGGGAACACTGAAGCTTTCTTT.

The rearrangement uses TRBV6-4 and TRBJ1-1, with D possibly TRBD1 on 5 matching bases. V was clipped by 2 bases and J by 9 bases, with 13 bases between them. Germline CDR1 is MRHNA and CDR2 is SNTAGT. This CDR3 spans 13 amino acids. CDR3: CASSDRERGQAFF. As DNA, the CDR3 is TGTGCCAGCAGTGACCGGGAGAGGGGCCAAGCTTTCTTT.

The chain uses TRBV2 and TRBJ1-5, with 7 bases identical to TRBD1. The CDR3 sequence is 15 residues long. J lost 0 bases, V lost 6 bases, and 5 bases had no gene match. Germline V gene data show CDR1 as SNHLY and CDR2 as FYNNEI. CDR3 sequence reads: CASSETGLSNQPQHF. Written as DNA, the CDR3 is TGTGCCAGCAGCGAGACAGGGCTTAGCAATCAGCCCCAGCATTTT.

This clone appeared a single time. The chain recombines TRBV20-1 with TRBJ1-5; D gene uncertain. Trimming shortened V by 6 bases and J by 7 bases, and 13 bases separated the two germline ends. CDR1 DFQATT and CDR2 SNEGSKA come from the germline V gene (reference sequence). CDR3 length: 12 residues. DNA for the CDR3: TGCAGTGCGAGTAATATTGGCCAGCCCCAGCATTTT. Amino acids: CSASNIGQPQHF.

This sequence joins TRBV6-2 or TRBV6-3 and TRBJ2-5; no definite D call. Per germline, CDR1 MNHEY and CDR2 SVGEGT. CDR3 size: 13 residues. V lost 2 bases to trimming and J lost 5 bases, with 9 bases between them. Written as DNA, the CDR3 is TGTGCCAGCAGTTACCTAGAGGAGGAGACCCAGTACTTC. The encoded protein is CASSYLEEETQYF.